The 27 T cell receptor beta chains below were found in one sample sequenced in a study of OX40 agonist ivuxolimab in advanced cancers. Clones were read by immunoSEQ multiplex PCR, and TCRdb kept only the in-frame ones, dropping some. The data contain 55,000 to 70,000 clones, nearly 85% of them seen just once; the ten biggest clones take up roughly 11%. The specimen comprised CD4+ or CD8+ T cells sorted from blood, sampled in a trial of the OX40 agonist ivuxolimab. All receptors come from an adult with an advanced solid tumor such as melanoma, head and neck, liver or kidney cancer.

The genes are TRBV7-9 and TRBJ1-2, with D maybe TRBD1 (6 bases). This CDR3 contains 15 residues. Looked up from germline, CDR1 is SEHNR and CDR2 is FQNEAQ (reference sequence). Deletions cut 6 bases from V and 0 bases from J, with 14 bases between. DNA of the CDR3: TGTGCCAGCAGTTCTACAGGGCCTACTAACTATGGCTACACCTTC. Its protein product is CASSSTGPTNYGYTF.

This clone turned up a few times. This sequence joins TRBV2 and TRBJ2-1, with 8 positions matching TRBD2. Looked up from germline, CDR1 is SNHLY and CDR2 is FYNNEI. The V and J ends lost 8 bases and 6 bases, in that order; junction bases with no gene match: 9. The length of the CDR3 is 14 residues. Written as DNA, the CDR3 is TGTGCCAGCGTTACGGGGGGGCCCGTCAATGAGCAGTTCTTC. This translates into CASVTGGPVNEQFF.

This clone appeared once. This sequence joins TRBV4-1 and TRBJ2-3, with D possibly matching TRBD1 (6 bases). The CDR3 contains 17 residues. Trimming removed 0 bases from V and 2 bases from J, with 15 bases in between. CDR1 is MGHRA, CDR2 YSYEKL, per germline. CDR3 loop: CASSQDRWGQNTDTQYF. The CDR3 region has the DNA TGCGCCAGCAGCCAAGATAGGTGGGGGCAAAACACAGATACGCAGTATTTT.

In nucleotides, the CDR3 is TGTGCCACCAGCAGAGGGGACGGCTTTGGGCAGCCCCAGCATTTT. Amino acids: CATSRGDGFGQPQHF. The J gene is TRBJ1-5, the V gene TRBV15; D perhaps matches TRBD1 (5 bases). This CDR3 has 15 residues. Germline V CDR1 and CDR2: LNHNV, YYDKDF (reference sequence). Trimming removed 1 base from V and 7 bases from J, with 14 bases in between.

The rearrangement links TRBV7-9 to TRBJ2-5; 13 bases align to TRBD2. Germline-derived CDR1 and CDR2 are SEHNR and FQNEAQ (reference sequence). The CDR3 is 17 amino acids. Trimming took 7 bases from V and 5 from J; bases not matched to a gene: 13. The CDR3: CASTTGTSGGVRETQYF. CDR3 bases: TGTGCCAGCACAACAGGAACTAGCGGGGGGGTAAGGGAGACCCAGTACTTC.

This chain joins TRBV4-1 and TRBJ2-3; possibly TRBD1 or TRBD2 for D (5 bases each). Trimming shortened V by 0 bases and J by 2 bases, and 12 bases separated the two germline ends. The CDR3 has 16 amino acids. Germline V CDR1 and CDR2: MGHRA, YSYEKL. CDR3 nucleotides: TGCGCCAGCAGCCAAGACCCGCAGGGACCCACAGATACGCAGTATTTT. Translating it yields CASSQDPQGPTDTQYF.

The chain uses TRBV21-1 and TRBJ2-2; whether TRBD2, the table's D call, matches the DNA was not checked. TRBV21-1 is a documented pseudogene. The CDR3 is 15 amino acids. Here the CDR3 reads CASRRSGSGNRGAVF. The CDR3 DNA reads TGTGCCAGCAGGAGGAGCGGGAGTGGAAACCGGGGAGCTGTTTTT.

This chain connects TRBV10-2 to TRBJ1-2; possibly TRBD1 for D (5 bases). The CDR3 loop spans 15 amino acids. Germline V gives CDR1 WSHSY, CDR2 SAAADI. With 8 bases removed from V and 4 bases from J, the gap between germline ends came to 20 bases. The CDR3 DNA follows: TGCGCCAGCTCCCAAGGGGACGGATTTCCCTATGGCTACACCTTC. It yields the protein CASSQGDGFPYGYTF.

The gene calls are TRBV28 and TRBJ1-5; the match to TRBD1 covers 7 bases. The CDR3 consists of 13 residues. Germline V gives CDR1 MDHEN, CDR2 SYDVKM. Trimming removed 6 bases from V and 4 bases from J; junction bases left unmatched: 3. For the CDR3, the DNA is TGTGCCAGCAGGACAGGGAAGAATCAGCCCCAGCATTTT. This sequence encodes CASRTGKNQPQHF. Full variable domain (rest looked up from reference TRBV28 and TRBJ1-5): DVKVTQSSRYLVKRTGEKVFLECVQDMDHENMFWYRQDPGLGLRLIYFSYDVKMKEKGDIPEGYSVSREKKERFSLILESASTNQTSMYLCASRTGKNQPQHFGDGTRLSIL.

The V and J genes are TRBV5-6 and TRBJ2-7; possibly TRBD1 for D (6 bases). CDR3 length equals 12 residues. V lost 4 bases and J 7 bases, leaving 12 bases between the germline ends. Germline CDR1 and CDR2: SGHDT and YYEEEE. CDR3 in amino acids: CASSLGTREQYV. CDR3 sequence (DNA): TGTGCCAGCAGCCTAGGGACAAGGGAGCAGTACGTC.

This chain joins TRBV6-5 and TRBJ1-4; maybe TRBD1 (5 bases). The germline gives CDR1 MNHEY, CDR2 SVGAGI. The V and J ends lost 4 bases and 3 bases respectively, with 12 bases between them. The CDR3 runs to 15 residues. CDR3 in DNA: TGTGCCAGCAGTTTGGGACGGACCCCTAATGAAAAACTGTTTTTT. This sequence encodes CASSLGRTPNEKLFF.

The rearrangement joins TRBV7-2 to TRBJ2-7, with D possibly matching TRBD2 (6 bases). This CDR3 spans 15 amino acids. The V end lost 3 bases, the J end lost 6 bases, and 18 bases lay between the germline ends. CDR1 is SGHTA, CDR2 FQGNSA, per germline. In DNA, the CDR3 is TGTGCCAGCAGCTTTAGTTCCCGGGAGCAGCCCGAGCAGTACTTC. Its translation is CASSFSSREQPEQYF.

The chain combines TRBV19 with TRBJ2-7; 12 positions match TRBD2. The CDR3 spans 17 residues. V lost 5 bases and J lost 2; bases outside the gene matches: 10. Germline V gene lookup returns CDR1 LNHDA and CDR2 SQIVND (reference sequence). This chain's CDR3 is CASSSALAGGGTYEQYF. The CDR3 nucleotides read TGTGCCAGTAGTTCTGCCCTAGCGGGAGGGGGGACCTACGAGCAGTACTTC.

The J gene is TRBJ2-1, the V gene TRBV5-8; 8 nucleotides match TRBD1. Germline trimming cut 7 bases from V and 2 bases from J; bases unmatched to any gene: 11. The CDR3 is made up of 16 amino acids. CDR1 and CDR2 (germline): SGHTS, YDEGEE. The CDR3 region has the DNA TGTGCCAGCTTTCTTGGGACAGGCCGAACCTACAATGAGCAGTTCTTC. Translated: CASFLGTGRTYNEQFF. Full variable domain (missing parts from reference TRBV5-8 and TRBJ2-1): EAGVTQSPTHLIKTRGQQATLRCSPISGHTSVYWYQQALGLGLQFLLWYDEGEERNRGNFPPRFSGRQFPNYSSELNVNALELEDSALYLCASFLGTGRTYNEQFFGPGTRLTVL.

The chain links TRBV4-2 to TRBJ1-2; D may be TRBD1 (5 bases). The CDR3 totals 14 residues. Germline-derived CDR1 and CDR2 are LGHNA and YNFKEQ. V was pared by 2 bases and J by 6 bases, with 13 bases between. The CDR3 coding sequence is TGTGCCAGCAGCCAACAGAGGGGAAACGATGGCTACACCTTC. Its translation: CASSQQRGNDGYTF.

V and J are TRBV18 and TRBJ1-2; tentative D call: TRBD1 (6 bases). Trimming took off 6 bases at V and 2 bases at J, with 13 bases between the two ends. The germline V gene has CDR1 KGHSH and CDR2 LQKENI. This CDR3 region has 14 residues. For the CDR3, the DNA is TGTGCCAGCTCTCCCGAGACAGGCAACTATGGCTACACCTTC. The encoded protein is CASSPETGNYGYTF. Full variable domain (missing parts from reference TRBV18 and TRBJ1-2): NAGVMQNPRHLVRRRGQEARLRCSPMKGHSHVYWYRQLPEEGLKFMVYLQKENIIDESGMPKERFSAEFPKEGPSILRIQQVVRGDSAAYFCASSPETGNYGYTFGSGTRLTVV.

This chain connects TRBV5-6 to TRBJ2-1; 9 bases fit TRBD1. Per germline, CDR1 SGHDT and CDR2 YYEEEE. Trimming removed 0 bases from V and 8 bases from J; junction bases left unmatched: 9. The CDR3 spans 16 residues. CDR3 amino acids: CASSLGDRVGVYEQFF. The CDR3 DNA reads as TGTGCCAGCAGCTTGGGGGACAGGGTGGGAGTGTATGAGCAGTTCTTC.

This clone has a handful of counts. The V call is TRBV11-2, the J call TRBJ2-5; 14 nucleotides match TRBD2. The CDR3 sequence is 17 residues long. The V segment lost 2 bases and the J segment 4 bases; nucleotides outside the gene matches: 6. Germline values: CDR1 SGHAT, CDR2 FQNNGV. The CDR3, as DNA: TGTGCCAGCAGCTTAACGGGACTAGCGGGAGTAGCAGAGACCCAGTACTTC. Translated: CASSLTGLAGVAETQYF.

The rearrangement joins TRBV11-1 to TRBJ1-1; 7 nucleotides align to TRBD1. Germline loops: CDR1 SGHAT, CDR2 FQDESV (reference sequence). The CDR3 totals 15 residues. The junction had 4 bases not matched to a gene; V was cut back by 0 bases and J by 3 bases. CDR3 sequence reads: CASSLAPTGYTEAFF. Here the CDR3 DNA reads TGTGCCAGCAGCTTAGCCCCGACAGGGTACACTGAAGCTTTCTTT.

CDR3 in amino acids: CASSIGAPGGVQPQHF. DNA of the CDR3: TGTGCCAGTAGTATTGGGGCCCCCGGAGGTGTTCAGCCCCAGCATTTT. The V call is TRBV19, the J call TRBJ1-5; D possibly corresponds to TRBD1 (5 bases). Trimming took 3 bases from V and 6 from J, leaving 18 bases between them. The CDR3 totals 16 residues. The germline CDR1 and CDR2 sequences are LNHDA and SQIVND (reference sequence).

V usage is TRBV4-1 and J usage is TRBJ2-3; TRBD2 matches 13 bases. The CDR3 length is 19 residues. Germline V gene lookup returns CDR1 MGHRA and CDR2 YSYEKL. J was trimmed by 0 bases and V by 2 bases; bases with no gene match: 8. CDR3: CASSQPTSGRMRSTDTQYF. The CDR3 DNA follows: TGCGCCAGCAGCCAACCGACTAGCGGGAGGATGAGGAGCACAGATACGCAGTATTTT.

The chain carries TRBV5-1 and TRBJ2-3, with a weak D call TRBD1 (5 bases). This CDR3 is built from 15 residues. Germline loops: CDR1 SGHRS, CDR2 YFSETQ. The V end lost 7 bases, the J end lost 0 bases, and 15 bases lay between the germline ends. DNA for the CDR3: TGCGCCAGCGGGCGACAGAAGGCTAGCACAGATACGCAGTATTTT. Encoded protein: CASGRQKASTDTQYF.

CDR3: CASGFNQPQHF. CDR3 sequence (DNA): TGTGCCAGCGGGTTCAATCAGCCCCAGCATTTT. V gene TRBV6-1 combines with J gene TRBJ1-5, with D unclear. V lost 8 bases and J 3 bases, leaving 5 bases between the germline ends. The germline V gene encodes CDR1 MNHNS and CDR2 SASEGT. The CDR3 covers 11 residues.

This chain connects TRBV7-2 to TRBJ2-1, with D unclear. The CDR3 runs to 17 residues. Trimming left V 5 bases short and J 0 bases short, with 17 bases between. The germline V gene has CDR1 SGHTA and CDR2 FQGNSA. CDR3 region: CASSGEGIGYSYNEQFF. The CDR3 coding sequence is TGTGCCAGCAGCGGGGAAGGTATCGGATACTCCTACAATGAGCAGTTCTTC.

V and J are TRBV2 and TRBJ1-5; unclear D gene. Trimming took off 4 bases at V and 0 bases at J, with 10 bases between the two ends. Germline assignment: CDR1 SNHLY and CDR2 FYNNEI. The CDR3 is 15 amino acids. CDR3 nucleotide sequence: TGTGCCAGCAGTGGCAGAAGTTTTAGCAATCAGCCCCAGCATTTT. Its translation is CASSGRSFSNQPQHF.

The chain carries TRBV7-2 and TRBJ1-5, with D hard to call. V dropped 4 bases and J dropped 5 bases, with 15 bases sitting between them. CDR3 size: 15 residues. The germline V gene encodes CDR1 SGHTA and CDR2 FQGNSA. As DNA, the CDR3 is TGTGCCAGCAGCTCTGCTATCCAGGACCATCAGCCCCAGCATTTT. It encodes CASSSAIQDHQPQHF.

J is TRBJ1-5 and V is TRBV6-6, with 11 nucleotides matching TRBD1. The J segment lost 6 bases and the V segment lost 6 bases, leaving 7 bases of the junction unmatched. The germline gives CDR1 MNHNY, CDR2 SVGAGI (reference sequence). The CDR3 totals 15 residues. CDR3: CASRVQGQGAQPQHF. Here the CDR3 DNA reads TGTGCCAGCAGAGTTCAAGGACAGGGGGCTCAGCCCCAGCATTTT.